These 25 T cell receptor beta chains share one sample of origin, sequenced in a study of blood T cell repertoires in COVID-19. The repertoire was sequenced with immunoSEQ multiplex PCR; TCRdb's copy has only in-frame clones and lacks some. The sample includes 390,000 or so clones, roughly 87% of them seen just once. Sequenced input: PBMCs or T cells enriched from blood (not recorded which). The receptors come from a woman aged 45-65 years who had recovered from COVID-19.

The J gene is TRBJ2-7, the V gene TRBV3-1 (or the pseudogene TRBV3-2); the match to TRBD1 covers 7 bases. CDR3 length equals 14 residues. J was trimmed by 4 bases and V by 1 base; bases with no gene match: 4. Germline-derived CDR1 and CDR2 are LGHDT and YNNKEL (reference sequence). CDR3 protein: CASSQVLGQYEQYF. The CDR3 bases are TGTGCCAGCAGCCAAGTATTGGGACAGTACGAGCAGTACTTC.

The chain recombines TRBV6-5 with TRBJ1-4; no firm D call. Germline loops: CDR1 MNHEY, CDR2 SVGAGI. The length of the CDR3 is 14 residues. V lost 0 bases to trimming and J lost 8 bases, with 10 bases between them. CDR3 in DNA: TGTGCCAGCAGTTACTCAGGGTCGGGGGAAAAACTGTTTTTT. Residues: CASSYSGSGEKLFF.

Here the CDR3 DNA reads TGCAGCGTTAGCGAGCAGTTTTATAAAGGCTACACCTTC. Translated, it gives CSVSEQFYKGYTF. The chain combines TRBV29-1 with TRBJ1-2, with D unresolved. The CDR3 runs to 13 residues. The germline V and J ends were trimmed by 5 bases and 8 bases, with 18 bases remaining between them. The V gene's germline CDR1 is SQVTM and CDR2 ANQGSEA.

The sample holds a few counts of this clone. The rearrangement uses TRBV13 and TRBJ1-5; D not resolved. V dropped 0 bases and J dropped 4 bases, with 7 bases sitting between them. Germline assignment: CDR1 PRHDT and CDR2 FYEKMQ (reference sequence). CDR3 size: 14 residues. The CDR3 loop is CASSLGQINQPQHF. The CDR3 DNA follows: TGTGCCAGCAGCTTAGGTCAGATAAATCAGCCCCAGCATTTT.

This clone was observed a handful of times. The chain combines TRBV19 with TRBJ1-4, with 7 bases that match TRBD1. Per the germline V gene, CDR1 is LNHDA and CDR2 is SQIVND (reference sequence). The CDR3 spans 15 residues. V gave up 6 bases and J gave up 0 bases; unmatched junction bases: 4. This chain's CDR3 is CASRLGTATNEKLFF. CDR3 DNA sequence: TGTGCCAGTAGACTCGGGACAGCAACTAATGAAAAACTGTTTTTT.

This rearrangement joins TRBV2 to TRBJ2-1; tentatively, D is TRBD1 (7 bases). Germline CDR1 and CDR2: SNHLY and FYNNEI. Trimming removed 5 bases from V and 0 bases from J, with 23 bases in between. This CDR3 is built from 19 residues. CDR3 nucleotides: TGTGCCAGCAGTCCAGGGGGTCTGGGGGGCTCCAGCTCCTACAATGAGCAGTTCTTC. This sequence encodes CASSPGGLGGSSSYNEQFF.

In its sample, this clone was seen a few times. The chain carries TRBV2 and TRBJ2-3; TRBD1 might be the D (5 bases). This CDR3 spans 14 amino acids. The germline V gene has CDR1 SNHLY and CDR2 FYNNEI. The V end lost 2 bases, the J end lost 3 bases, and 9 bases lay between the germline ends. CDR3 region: CASSEQGPTDTQYF. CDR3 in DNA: TGTGCCAGCAGTGAACAGGGCCCGACAGATACGCAGTATTTT.

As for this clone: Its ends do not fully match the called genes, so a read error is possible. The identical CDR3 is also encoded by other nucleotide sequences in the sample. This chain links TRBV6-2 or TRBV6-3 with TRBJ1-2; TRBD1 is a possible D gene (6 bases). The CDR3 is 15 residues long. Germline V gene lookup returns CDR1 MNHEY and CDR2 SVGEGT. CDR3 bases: TGTGCCAGCAGTGCGGAGGACAGTAAATGGGGTGGCTACACCTTT. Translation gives CASSAEDSKWGGYTF.

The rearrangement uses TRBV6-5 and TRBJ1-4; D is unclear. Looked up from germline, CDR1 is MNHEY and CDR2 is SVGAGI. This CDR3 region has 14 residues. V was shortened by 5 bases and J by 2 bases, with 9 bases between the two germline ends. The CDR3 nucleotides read TGTGCCAGCAGTCCGGGTCCGACTAATGAAAAACTGTTTTTT. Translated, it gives CASSPGPTNEKLFF.

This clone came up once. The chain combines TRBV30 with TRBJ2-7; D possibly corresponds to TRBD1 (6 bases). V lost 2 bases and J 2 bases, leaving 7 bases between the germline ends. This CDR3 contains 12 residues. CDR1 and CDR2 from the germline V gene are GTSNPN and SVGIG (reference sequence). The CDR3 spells CAWSRDTYEQYF. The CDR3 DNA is TGTGCCTGGAGTCGGGACACCTACGAGCAGTACTTC.

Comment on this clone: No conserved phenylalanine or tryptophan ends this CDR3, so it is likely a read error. The CDR3 protein is CAIRGTATNYGYTS. CDR3 nucleotides: TGTGCCATCAGGGGGACAGCCACTAACTATGGCTACACCTCC. V gene TRBV10-3 combines with J gene TRBJ1-2; 7 nucleotides line up with TRBD1. After removal of 6 bases from V and 0 bases from J, the junction contained 4 bases not matched to a gene. Germline CDR1 and CDR2: ENHRY and SYGVKD. The CDR3 sequence is 14 residues long.

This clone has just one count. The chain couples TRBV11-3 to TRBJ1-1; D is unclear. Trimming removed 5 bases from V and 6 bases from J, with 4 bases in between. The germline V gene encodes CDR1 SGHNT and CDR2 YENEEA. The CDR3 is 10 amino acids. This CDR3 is CASSSSEAFF. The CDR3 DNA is TGTGCCAGCAGCAGCTCTGAAGCTTTCTTT.

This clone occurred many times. The CDR3 loop is CASSRRLTGGNTEAFF. CDR3 bases: TGTGCCAGCAGTCGACGCCTGACAGGGGGGAACACTGAAGCTTTCTTT. The chain is built from TRBV6-6 and TRBJ1-1, with 9 bases that match TRBD1. The V segment lost 5 bases and the J segment 1 base; nucleotides outside the gene matches: 8. The length of the CDR3 is 16 residues. Germline assignment: CDR1 MNHNY and CDR2 SVGAGI (reference sequence).

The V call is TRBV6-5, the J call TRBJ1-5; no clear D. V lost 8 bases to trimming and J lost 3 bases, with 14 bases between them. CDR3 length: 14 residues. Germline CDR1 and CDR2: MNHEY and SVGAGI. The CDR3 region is CASGNTGINQPQHF. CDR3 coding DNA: TGTGCCAGCGGCAATACGGGGATCAATCAGCCCCAGCATTTT.

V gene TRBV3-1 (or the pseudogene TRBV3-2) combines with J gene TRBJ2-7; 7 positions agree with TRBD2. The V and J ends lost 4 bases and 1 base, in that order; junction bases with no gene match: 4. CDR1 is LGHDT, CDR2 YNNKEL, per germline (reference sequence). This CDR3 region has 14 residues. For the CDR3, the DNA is TGTGCCAGCAGCCTTCAGGGAGGGTCCTACGAGCAGTACTTC. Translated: CASSLQGGSYEQYF.

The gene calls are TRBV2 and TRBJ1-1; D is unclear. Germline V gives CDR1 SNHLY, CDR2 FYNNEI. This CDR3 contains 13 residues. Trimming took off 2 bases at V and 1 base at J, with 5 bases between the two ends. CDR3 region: CASSEYGNTEAFF. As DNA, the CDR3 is TGTGCCAGCAGTGAATACGGGAACACTGAAGCTTTCTTT.

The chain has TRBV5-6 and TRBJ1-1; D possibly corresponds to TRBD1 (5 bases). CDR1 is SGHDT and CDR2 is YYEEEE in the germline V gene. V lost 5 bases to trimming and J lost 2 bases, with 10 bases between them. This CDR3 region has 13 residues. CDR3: CASSQQVNTEAFF. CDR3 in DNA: TGTGCCAGCAGTCAACAGGTTAACACTGAAGCTTTCTTT. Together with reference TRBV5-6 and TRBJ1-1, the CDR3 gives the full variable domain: DAGVTQSPTHLIKTRGQQVTLRCSPKSGHDTVSWYQQALGQGPQFIFQYYEEEERQRGNFPDRFSGHQFPNYSSELNVNALLLGDSALYLCASSQQVNTEAFFGQGTRLTVV.

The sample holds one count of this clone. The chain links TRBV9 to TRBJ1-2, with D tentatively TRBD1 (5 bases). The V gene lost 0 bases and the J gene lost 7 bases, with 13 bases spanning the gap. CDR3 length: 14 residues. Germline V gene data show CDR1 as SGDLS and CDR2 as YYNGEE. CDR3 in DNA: TGTGCCAGCAGCGTAGCTTTGGGGCAGTTTGGCTACACCTTC. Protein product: CASSVALGQFGYTF.

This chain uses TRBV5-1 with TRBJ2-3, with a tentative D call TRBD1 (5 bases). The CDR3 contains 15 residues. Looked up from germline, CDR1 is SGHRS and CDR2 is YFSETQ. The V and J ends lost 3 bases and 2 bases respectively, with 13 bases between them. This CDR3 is CASSSTARLTDTQYF. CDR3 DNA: TGCGCCAGCAGCTCGACAGCCAGGCTCACAGATACGCAGTATTTT.

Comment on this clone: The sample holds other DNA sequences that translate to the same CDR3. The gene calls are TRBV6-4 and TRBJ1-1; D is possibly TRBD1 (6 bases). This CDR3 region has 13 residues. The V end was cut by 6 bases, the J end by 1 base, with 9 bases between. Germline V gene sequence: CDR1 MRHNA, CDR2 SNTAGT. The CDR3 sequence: CASRLTGNTEAFF. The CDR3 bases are TGTGCCAGCAGATTGACAGGGAACACTGAAGCTTTCTTT.

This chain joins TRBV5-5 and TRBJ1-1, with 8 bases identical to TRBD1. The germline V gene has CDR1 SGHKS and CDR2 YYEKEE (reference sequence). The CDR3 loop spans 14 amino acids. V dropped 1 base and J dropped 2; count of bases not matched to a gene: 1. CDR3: CASSLQGANTEAFF. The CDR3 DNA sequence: TGTGCCAGCAGCTTGCAGGGGGCCAACACTGAAGCTTTCTTT.

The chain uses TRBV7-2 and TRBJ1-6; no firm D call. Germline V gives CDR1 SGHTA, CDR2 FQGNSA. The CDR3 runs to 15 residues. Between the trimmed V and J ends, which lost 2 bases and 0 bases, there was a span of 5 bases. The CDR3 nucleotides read TGTGCCAGCAGCTTACCGAGCTCCTATAATTCACCCCTCCACTTT. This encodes CASSLPSSYNSPLHF.

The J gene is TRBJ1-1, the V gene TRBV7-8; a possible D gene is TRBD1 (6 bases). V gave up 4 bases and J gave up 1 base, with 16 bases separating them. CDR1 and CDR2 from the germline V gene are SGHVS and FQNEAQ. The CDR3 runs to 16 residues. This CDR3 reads CASSWGGGQPNTEAFF. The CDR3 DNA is TGTGCCAGCAGCTGGGGGGGAGGACAGCCGAACACTGAAGCTTTCTTT.

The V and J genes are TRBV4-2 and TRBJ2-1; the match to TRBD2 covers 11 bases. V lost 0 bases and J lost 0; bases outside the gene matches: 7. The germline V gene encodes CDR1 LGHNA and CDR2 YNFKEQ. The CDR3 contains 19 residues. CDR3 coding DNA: TGTGCCAGCAGCCAAGAGGTTGGGACTAGCGGTTCCTCCTACAATGAGCAGTTCTTC. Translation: CASSQEVGTSGSSYNEQFF.

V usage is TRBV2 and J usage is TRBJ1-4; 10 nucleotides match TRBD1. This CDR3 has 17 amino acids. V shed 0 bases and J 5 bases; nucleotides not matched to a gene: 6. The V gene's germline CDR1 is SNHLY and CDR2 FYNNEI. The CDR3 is CASSEAPPGQGNEKLFF. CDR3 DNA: TGTGCCAGCAGTGAAGCGCCCCCGGGACAGGGGAATGAAAAACTGTTTTTT.